This T cell receptor (beta chain) was obtained from a study of cytomegalovirus exposure and HLA in healthy donors. Background on the study: The roughly 100 million unique TCR beta sequences, from roughly 170 million T cells, were found by an earlier analysis.

Whole-study findings and limits: A later analysis reportedly found fewer N-insertions in an Asian-associated ancestry cluster than the roughly 680-donor mean. In a later analysis, DRB1 alleles had the most associated TCRs; HLA-C alleles the fewest. In the analysis, some V segments, TRBV6-2 and TRBV6-3 included, were excluded as indistinguishable.

60 Vbeta and 13 Jbeta primers were used in PCR. The assay was immunoSEQ multiplex PCR, and TCRdb's table has in-frame clones only and misses some. Seen here are fewer than 150,000 clones, 70% to 80% observed once, and the top ten hold around 3.7%. With respect to this clone: Its antigen remains unknown.

The CDR3 is 15 residues long. Trimming removed 6 bases from V and 4 bases from J; junction bases left unmatched: 9. The germline gives CDR1 SGHTA, CDR2 FQGNSA. Sequencing was done on a sample of PBMCs. The J gene is TRBJ1-1, the V gene TRBV7-2; TRBD1 matches 9 bases. This sequence was found in a young man in good health and CMV-seronegative. CDR3 amino acids: CASRGQGGAGTEAFF. CDR3 bases: TGTGCCAGCAGGGGACAGGGAGGAGCCGGCACTGAAGCTTTCTTT. The full variable domain, completed using reference TRBV7-2 and TRBJ1-1, is GAGVSQSPSNKVTEKGKDVELRCDPISGHTALYWYRQSLGQGLEFLIYFQGNSAPDKSGLPSDRFSAERTGGSVSTLTIQRTQQEDSAVYLCASRGQGGAGTEAFFGQGTRLTVV.